The TCR beta chain described here comes from a study of regulatory T cells in long-lasting Graves disease. CDR3-region Arm-PCR and iRepertoire HTBI primers produced the TCR beta libraries. TCRdb ran MiXCR on the multiplex PCR reads and lists one entry per CDR3 protein. The sample carries hundreds of thousands of distinct CDR3 sequences, approximately 15% recorded once. Germline CDR1 is MNHEY and CDR2 is SVGAGI. The CDR3 consists of 13 residues. V was shortened by 0 bases and J by 7 bases, with 7 bases between the two germline ends. This clonotype was seen at least ten times. Antigen specificity is unknown. Time point meaning: newly diagnosed GD, antithyroid drugs for less than 3 months. TCR sequences were obtained from RNA taken from PBMCs. Study-wide points: TCR diversity was lower in persistent than newly diagnosed Graves' disease.

These same records also appear under a second study, on T cells in Graves' hyperthyroidism and ophthalmopathy.

The source of this sequence is a man aged 25 to 40 with Graves disease. The V gene is TRBV6-5, the J gene TRBJ2-1, with D perhaps TRBD2 (6 bases). Sequenced material: peripheral blood mononuclear cells (PBMCs), taken at new diagnosis, from a patient treated with antithyroid drugs. The CDR3 region is CASSYSGTNEQFF. For the CDR3, the DNA is TGTGCCAGCAGTTACTCCGGGACTAATGAGCAGTTCTTC.